These 32 T cell receptor beta chains came from one sample sequenced in a study of identical twins. One entry per CDR3 protein results from TCRdb running MiXCR on the 5' RACE reads. The repertoire has hundreds of thousands of distinct CDR3 sequences, around an eighth of them found once; the top ten carry more than 6%. The same data also went into a second study, on yellow fever vaccine responses in identical twins.

The sequencing sample was made of CD8+ T cells sorted from blood. These receptors originate from a woman aged 18-30 years in good health.

This clonotype has only a few counts. The V call is TRBV2, the J call TRBJ2-3; 9 nucleotides agree with TRBD1. CDR3 length: 15 amino acids. Trimming cost V 4 bases and J 3 bases; bases outside gene matches: 5. The germline V gene encodes CDR1 SNHLY and CDR2 FYNNEI. This chain's CDR3 is CASSGDRDGTDTQYF. CDR3 coding DNA: TGTGCCAGCAGTGGGGACAGGGATGGAACAGATACGCAGTATTTT.

The sample holds one count of this clonotype. A single base separates this from a much larger clone, so it may be a read error. The chain links TRBV24-1 to TRBJ2-3; TRBD1 matches 9 bases. The CDR3 runs 16 residues. From germline, CDR1 is KGHDR and CDR2 SFDVKD. With 4 bases clipped from V and 5 bases from J, the junction kept 9 bases outside the gene matches. The CDR3 here is CATSEGTGPSLDTQYF. CDR3 sequence (DNA): TGTGCCACCAGTGAAGGGACAGGGCCATCGTTAGATACGCAGTATTTT.

Concerning this clonotype itself: The junction shows a germline mismatch at one end, possibly a read error. The J gene is TRBJ2-1, the V gene TRBV2; TRBD1 is a possible D gene (5 bases). Germline lookup yields CDR1 SNHLY and CDR2 FYNNEI. The length of the CDR3 is 13 residues. The CDR3, as DNA: TGTGCCAGCAGGGAAGACAGATACAATGAGCAGTTCTTC. Translating it yields CASREDRYNEQFF.

This clonotype occurred a few times. The V call is TRBV27, the J call TRBJ2-3, with 9 positions matching TRBD2. Germline assignment: CDR1 MNHEY and CDR2 SMNVEV (reference sequence). V was clipped by 7 bases and J by 4 bases; unmatched bases: 9. The CDR3 extends over 15 amino acids. CDR3 DNA sequence: TGTGCCAGCACCCCGCCGCGGGGGGGCGCAGATACGCAGTATTTT. It yields the protein CASTPPRGGADTQYF.

The gene calls are TRBV29-1 and TRBJ2-7; 7 bases line up with TRBD2. V dropped 6 bases and J dropped 2; count of bases not matched to a gene: 10. The CDR3 covers 14 residues. The V gene's germline CDR1 is SQVTM and CDR2 ANQGSEA. The CDR3 nucleotides read TGCAGCGTGGGGGGGTTGTACCAGACCTACGAGCAGTACTTC. Protein sequence: CSVGGLYQTYEQYF.

This clonotype showed up many times. The V call is TRBV7-9, the J call TRBJ2-5; 7 positions match TRBD1. This CDR3 is built from 15 residues. Trimming removed 2 bases from V and 2 bases from J; junction bases left unmatched: 5. Germline V lookup: CDR1 SEHNR, CDR2 FQNEAQ (reference sequence). The CDR3 loop reads CASSLTGTAQETQYF. As DNA, the CDR3 is TGTGCCAGCAGCTTAACCGGGACAGCGCAAGAGACCCAGTACTTC.

The chain couples TRBV12-3 or TRBV12-4 to TRBJ2-1, with 11 bases identical to TRBD2. V lost 7 bases, J lost 4 bases, and 3 bases stayed unmatched. The CDR3 length is 14 residues. The DNA for the CDR3 is TGTGCCAGCACCAGGACTAGCGGGTACAATGAGCAGTTCTTC. This encodes CASTRTSGYNEQFF.

V is TRBV3-1 and J is TRBJ1-2; TRBD1 is a possible D gene (5 bases). Between the trimmed V and J ends, which lost 0 bases and 7 bases, there was a span of 12 bases. The CDR3 runs 14 residues. The V gene's germline CDR1 is LGHDT and CDR2 YNNKEL (reference sequence). CDR3 sequence: CASSQDEGSVGYTF. CDR3 DNA: TGTGCCAGCAGCCAAGATGAGGGGAGTGTTGGCTACACCTTC.

In its sample, this clonotype was seen a few times. V gene TRBV7-8 combines with J gene TRBJ2-1, with D perhaps TRBD1 or TRBD2 (6 bases each). This CDR3 contains 16 residues. V gave up 1 base and J gave up 1 base, with 11 bases separating them. Germline lookup yields CDR1 SGHVS and CDR2 FQNEAQ. CDR3 coding DNA: TGTGCCAGCAGCTTAGGGGTAGGGGGGTCCTACAATGAGCAGTTCTTC. It codes for CASSLGVGGSYNEQFF.

The chain couples TRBV15 to TRBJ2-7; possibly TRBD1 for D (6 bases). V gave up 4 bases and J gave up 4 bases, with 11 bases separating them. CDR1 and CDR2 from the germline V gene are LNHNV and YYDKDF (reference sequence). CDR3 size: 13 residues. The CDR3 sequence is CATSTGRGYEQYF. The CDR3 DNA sequence: TGTGCCACCAGCACAGGCAGGGGATACGAGCAGTACTTC.

CDR3 region: CASRDSLTSGRASYNEQFF. The CDR3 DNA is TGTGCCAGCAGGGATTCCCTAACAAGCGGGAGGGCTTCCTACAATGAGCAGTTCTTC. J is TRBJ2-1 and V is TRBV11-1; 10 nucleotides align to TRBD2. CDR1 and CDR2 (germline): SGHAT, FQDESV (reference sequence). Trimming removed 6 bases from V and 1 base from J; junction bases left unmatched: 15. The CDR3 is 19 residues long.

This clonotype has at least ten counts. The rearrangement joins TRBV12-3 or TRBV12-4 to TRBJ1-1, with D unresolved. This CDR3 has 14 residues. Trimming took 6 bases from V and 1 from J, leaving 12 bases between them. CDR3 loop: CASSPPPENTEAFF. Written as DNA, the CDR3 is TGTGCCAGCAGCCCGCCTCCAGAGAACACTGAAGCTTTCTTT.

There are a few counts of this clonotype. The V gene is TRBV4-1, the J gene TRBJ2-1; D possibly uses TRBD1 or TRBD2 (5 bases each). Trimming pared 0 bases from V and 16 bases from J, leaving 16 bases between. Germline CDR1 and CDR2: MGHRA and YSYEKL. This CDR3 contains 13 residues. CDR3 nucleotides: TGCGCCAGCAGCCAAGATGGGATAGGGACGCCATTCTTC. Protein: CASSQDGIGTPFF.

This clonotype was seen only a few times. This chain joins TRBV28 and TRBJ2-7, with 9 positions matching TRBD1. The CDR3 has 15 amino acids. Germline CDR1 MDHEN, CDR2 SYDVKM. V was pared by 5 bases and J by 5 bases, with 10 bases of the junction left unmatched. CDR3 bases: TGTGCCAGCAGTCCCCCCCGGGACAGGGTCCACGAGCAGTACTTC. This gives the protein CASSPPRDRVHEQYF.

The V and J genes are TRBV9 and TRBJ2-1; the D gene is possibly TRBD2 (6 bases). Per the germline V gene, CDR1 is SGDLS and CDR2 is YYNGEE. This CDR3 is built from 16 residues. V was pared by 0 bases and J by 8 bases, with 18 bases between. CDR3 region: CASSVGGSGTVYEQFF. For the CDR3, the DNA is TGTGCCAGCAGCGTAGGAGGTAGCGGAACAGTATATGAGCAGTTCTTC.

Ten or more counts support this clonotype. The rearrangement links TRBV4-1 to TRBJ1-2, with D possibly being TRBD1 (5 bases). Trimming cost V 0 bases and J 4 bases, with 6 bases left between them. There are 13 residues in the CDR3. Per germline, CDR1 MGHRA and CDR2 YSYEKL. Here the CDR3 reads CASSQEGTYGYTF. The CDR3 coding sequence is TGCGCCAGCAGCCAAGAAGGGACCTATGGCTACACCTTC.

This clonotype was detected only a few times. This chain joins TRBV29-1 and TRBJ2-1; 11 nucleotides agree with TRBD2. Unmatched junction bases numbered 6, after V lost 7 bases and J lost 4 bases. Germline V lookup: CDR1 SQVTM, CDR2 ANQGSEA. The CDR3 sequence is 14 residues long. The CDR3 sequence: CSGRTSGSYNEQFF. CDR3 in DNA: TGCAGCGGTAGGACTAGCGGGTCTTACAATGAGCAGTTCTTC.

This clonotype was counted between two and nine times. The V call is TRBV5-5, the J call TRBJ2-7, with 10 bases fitting TRBD1. Per germline, CDR1 SGHKS and CDR2 YYEKEE (reference sequence). The CDR3 sequence is 14 residues long. J gave up 7 bases and V 2 bases, and 6 bases lay outside the gene matches. This CDR3 is CASSLGTGAREQYF. CDR3 nucleotides: TGTGCCAGCAGCTTAGGGACAGGGGCACGGGAGCAGTACTTC.

This clonotype was seen a handful of times. V gene TRBV20-1 combines with J gene TRBJ2-3; 9 bases match TRBD2. Germline V gene lookup returns CDR1 DFQATT and CDR2 SNEGSKA (reference sequence). The CDR3 loop spans 17 amino acids. V gave up 1 base and J gave up 1 base; unmatched junction bases: 9. The CDR3 region has the DNA TGCAGTGCTAGAGGTCTAGCGGGAAGGTCTGGCACAGATACGCAGTATTTT. This gives the protein CSARGLAGRSGTDTQYF.

This clonotype has only a few counts. This sequence joins TRBV3-1 and TRBJ2-5; 8 bases agree with TRBD2. The trim removed 4 bases at V and 4 bases at J, leaving 2 bases unmatched. The CDR3 contains 13 residues. Germline V gene data show CDR1 as LGHDT and CDR2 as YNNKEL (reference sequence). The CDR3 reads CASSPTSGETQYF. The CDR3 DNA follows: TGTGCCAGCAGCCCTACTAGCGGAGAGACCCAGTACTTC.

The sample holds one count of this clonotype. The chain has TRBV6-1 and TRBJ1-4; D not resolved. This CDR3 is built from 13 residues. Germline CDR1 is MNHNS and CDR2 is SASEGT. CDR3 sequence (DNA): TGTGCTATACAGATTCTGACTAATGAAAAACTGTTTTTT. It specifies CAIQILTNEKLFF.

There are a few counts of this clonotype. The chain couples TRBV24-1 to TRBJ2-3; 13 nucleotides line up with TRBD2. Germline V gene sequence: CDR1 KGHDR, CDR2 SFDVKD. V shed 4 bases and J 2 bases; nucleotides not matched to a gene: 8. The CDR3 runs 18 residues. The CDR3 spells CATSDYWTSGSLTDTQYF. CDR3 DNA: TGTGCCACCAGTGACTACTGGACTAGCGGGAGCCTCACAGATACGCAGTATTTT.

This clonotype was seen a handful of times. This chain links TRBV29-1 with TRBJ2-2, with D perhaps matching TRBD1 or TRBD2 (5 bases each). This CDR3 has 13 residues. The germline V and J ends were trimmed by 3 bases and 1 base, with 6 bases remaining between them. CDR1 is SQVTM, CDR2 ANQGSEA, per germline. The CDR3 region has the DNA TGCAGCGTTGAGGGGGAGAACACCGGGGAGCTGTTTTTT. This translates into CSVEGENTGELFF.

Only a few counts were recorded for this clonotype. This chain uses TRBV6-5 with TRBJ2-1; 10 nucleotides line up with TRBD1. Trimming at V came to 2 bases and at J to 5 bases, leaving 6 bases not matched to a gene. Germline V gives CDR1 MNHEY, CDR2 SVGAGI. CDR3 length equals 16 residues. CDR3 region: CASSYASGTGDNEQFF. The CDR3 region has the DNA TGTGCCAGCAGTTACGCTTCCGGGACAGGGGACAATGAGCAGTTCTTC.

The rearrangement uses TRBV10-2 and TRBJ2-3; tentative D call: TRBD2 (5 bases). This CDR3 contains 13 residues. Germline V gene lookup returns CDR1 WSHSY and CDR2 SAAADI. V dropped 4 bases and J dropped 4 bases, with 9 bases sitting between them. DNA for the CDR3: TGCGCCAGCAGTGTCCAGAGGGCAGATACGCAGTATTTT. Encoded protein: CASSVQRADTQYF.

In this sample, this clonotype turned up many times. The V call is TRBV7-9, the J call TRBJ1-1; tentatively, D is TRBD1 (5 bases). The CDR3 length is 12 residues. CDR1 SEHNR and CDR2 FQNEAQ come from the germline V gene (reference sequence). V dropped 5 bases and J dropped 3 bases, with 7 bases sitting between them. DNA for the CDR3: TGTGCCAGCAGCCCAGGGTACACTGAAGCTTTCTTT. Protein sequence: CASSPGYTEAFF.

This clonotype has just a few counts. The gene calls are TRBV7-9 and TRBJ2-1, with TRBD1 matching over 7 bases. Germline values: CDR1 SEHNR, CDR2 FQNEAQ (reference sequence). The CDR3 has 15 residues. V shed 5 bases and J 5 bases; nucleotides not matched to a gene: 9. The CDR3 spells CASSKGTVAHNEQFF. In DNA form, the CDR3 reads TGTGCCAGCAGCAAGGGGACAGTTGCCCACAATGAGCAGTTCTTC.

The V call is TRBV7-7, the J call TRBJ2-1, with 11 bases matching TRBD2. The CDR3 runs to 16 residues. Looked up from germline, CDR1 is SSHAT and CDR2 is FNYEAQ (reference sequence). V was pared by 4 bases and J by 6 bases, with 8 bases of the junction left unmatched. The CDR3 spells CASSSNSGRGSNEQFF. As DNA, the CDR3 is TGTGCCAGCAGCTCGAATAGCGGGAGGGGTAGCAATGAGCAGTTCTTC.

The CDR3 DNA reads TGTGCCAGCAGCTTTCCTAGCGGGACAAACAATGAGCAGTTCTTC. Translating it yields CASSFPSGTNNEQFF. The chain carries TRBV7-9 and TRBJ2-1; the match to TRBD2 covers 9 bases. J was trimmed by 5 bases and V by 3 bases; bases with no gene match: 5. The CDR3 is 15 residues long. Germline assignment: CDR1 SEHNR and CDR2 FQNEAQ (reference sequence).

The J gene is TRBJ2-7, the V gene TRBV20-1; D is undetermined. The germline gives CDR1 DFQATT, CDR2 SNEGSKA (reference sequence). The V end lost 5 bases, the J end lost 9 bases, and 26 bases lay between the germline ends. The length of the CDR3 is 15 residues. The CDR3 sequence: CSASLGFWWAKVQYF. CDR3 nucleotide sequence: TGCAGTGCTTCCCTAGGGTTCTGGTGGGCAAAGGTGCAGTACTTC.

This clonotype occurred once. The V and J genes are TRBV2 and TRBJ1-1, with D possibly matching TRBD1 (5 bases). The CDR3 contains 15 residues. V shed 8 bases and J shed 3 bases, with 19 bases lying between them. The germline V gene encodes CDR1 SNHLY and CDR2 FYNNEI. The CDR3 DNA reads as TGTGCCAGCGAAGAGACAGAGGGACGGGACACTGAAGCTTTCTTT. This sequence encodes CASEETEGRDTEAFF.

This clonotype was seen many times. The chain combines TRBV27 with TRBJ2-1; D gene ambiguous. The CDR3 is made up of 13 amino acids. Germline values: CDR1 MNHEY, CDR2 SMNVEV (reference sequence). V lost 2 bases, J lost 5 bases, and 7 bases lay in between. The CDR3 bases are TGTGCCAGCAGTTTAATCGACAACAATGAGCAGTTCTTC. The encoded protein is CASSLIDNNEQFF.